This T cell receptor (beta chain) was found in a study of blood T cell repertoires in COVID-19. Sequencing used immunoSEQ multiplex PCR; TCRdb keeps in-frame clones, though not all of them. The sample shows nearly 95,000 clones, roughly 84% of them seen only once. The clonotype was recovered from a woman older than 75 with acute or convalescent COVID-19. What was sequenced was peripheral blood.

The CDR3 here is CASSQDTSQDSPLHF. The CDR3 region has the DNA TGCGCCAGCAGCCAAGATACTTCTCAGGATTCACCCCTCCACTTT. This chain links TRBV4-1 with TRBJ1-6; D is uncertain. Germline V gene data show CDR1 as MGHRA and CDR2 as YSYEKL. V was clipped by 0 bases and J by 8 bases, with 11 bases between them. CDR3 size: 15 residues.